The present T cell receptor beta chain was sequenced within a study of CD8+ T cells in alopecia areata. Study-level background: Oral tofacitinib, 5 to 10 mg twice daily, was given in an open-label trial.

Starting from PBMCs, sorting isolated CD4+ and CD8+ T cells. Extraction of RNA preceded its reverse transcription into cDNA, which served as the sequencing template. Assay used: immunoSEQ multiplex PCR; TCRdb lists only in-frame clones, some missing. The table includes 120,000 to 150,000 clones, approximately 87% detected once. The V end lost 3 bases, the J end lost 6 bases, and 9 bases lay between the germline ends. This CDR3 spans 12 amino acids. Germline CDR1 KGHSH, CDR2 LQKENI. Findings of the study overall: Among patients, TCR sharing was less clear than in mice, a difference possibly due in part to HLA diversity in the patient population. Higher clonality than in normal scalp was seen in lesional scalp, especially alopecia totalis/universalis.

Worth noting for this clone: Its antigen is still unknown.

The sequencing used CD8+ T cells sorted from blood, collected at week 0. The clonotype originates from a human donor with alopecia areata. The rearrangement links TRBV18 to TRBJ2-7; D not resolved. The CDR3 is CASSPLGGEQYF. CDR3 nucleotides: TGTGCCAGCTCACCCCTGGGTGGCGAGCAGTACTTC.